This TCR beta chain was sequenced in a study of blood T cell repertoires in COVID-19. About the study: Spain, Italy and the United States supplied samples that represented acute and convalescent COVID-19.

TCRdb's copy holds only in-frame clones and misses some; the assay was immunoSEQ multiplex PCR. The sample includes 130,000 to 150,000 clones, roughly 80% of them seen just once. A few counts support this clone. Material for sequencing was peripheral blood. This TCR came from a human donor in a cohort sampled during active COVID-19.

CDR3 DNA: TGTGCCAGCAGGGAGGGGGAAAAACTGTTTTTT. Its translation: CASREGEKLFF. The rearrangement links TRBV28 to TRBJ1-4, with D maybe TRBD1 (5 bases). V was cut by 6 bases and J by 8 bases, with 7 bases left in between. This CDR3 contains 11 residues. Looked up from germline, CDR1 is MDHEN and CDR2 is SYDVKM.